These T cell receptor beta chains were read from a single sample in a study of cytotoxic CD8 clonotypes in ibrutinib-treated CLL. Repertoires were generated with immunoSEQ multiplex PCR, while TCRdb's copy carries only in-frame clones and drops some. This sample carries about 8,600 clones, 60% to 80% of them seen once, and the ten largest clones take around 36%. The input for sequencing was PBMCs, taken before ibrutinib treatment. All receptors derive from a human donor with chronic lymphocytic leukemia. CDR3s include the opening cysteine and the closing phenylalanine or tryptophan. The D gene is left open where the match is weak. The size entry is marked missing in some rows and otherwise reads once, few, many or a size class.

medium-sized	.	TRBV7-9	TRBJ2-2	CASSLAGPSGELFF	TGTGCCAGCAGCTTAGCGGGGCCGTCCGGGGAGCTGTTTTTT
once	.	TRBV28	TRBJ1-4	CASSGTMEKLFF	TGTGCCAGCTCCGGGACTATGGAAAAACTGTTTTTT
.	.	TRBV19	TRBJ1-1	CASSMALGVKRTQAFF	TGTGCCAGTAGTATGGCGCTCGGGGTTAAACGGACTCAAGCTTTCTTT
.	.	TRBV28	TRBJ2-7	CASSPAATRLEYF	TGTGCCAGCAGTCCGGCGGCTACGAGGTTGGAGTACTTC
once	.	TRBV7-6	TRBJ1-2	CASSKHVNLETYGYTF	TGTGCCAGCAGCAAGCATGTGAATCTCGAAACCTATGGCTACACCTTC
.	TRBD1	TRBV5-5	TRBJ2-1	CASSLPDRVGDEQFF	TGTGCCAGCAGCTTGCCCGACAGGGTCGGCGATGAGCAGTTCTTC
.	.	TRBV18	TRBJ2-7	CASSPQGSEQYF	TGTGCCAGCTCACCACAGGGGTCCGAGCAGTACTTC
.	.	TRBV6-5	TRBJ2-7	CASSRTTEQYF	TGTGCCAGCAGCCGCACTACCGAGCAGTACTTC
.	.	TRBV9	TRBJ2-5	CASSPTLAQETQYF	TGTGCCAGCAGCCCGACGCTAGCCCAAGAGACCCAGTACTTC
.	TRBD2	TRBV7-6	TRBJ2-2	CASSPWGLAGGPIGELFF	TGTGCCAGCAGCCCCTGGGGACTAGCGGGAGGGCCGATCGGGGAGCTGTTTTTT
few	.	TRBV5-1	TRBJ2-1	CASSPPRRNEQFF	TGCGCCAGCAGCCCCCCTCGGAGGAATGAGCAGTTCTTC
.	.	TRBV6-1	TRBJ2-7	CASSPWEQYF	TGTGCCAGCAGCCCGTGGGAGCAGTACTTC
.	TRBD2	TRBV30	TRBJ2-3	CAWSPQTSGYTDTQYF	TGTGCCTGGAGTCCCCAAACTAGCGGTTACACAGATACGCAGTATTTT
.	.	TRBV9	TRBJ1-2	CASSVGQGSDGYTF	TGTGCCAGCAGCGTAGGGCAGGGAAGTGATGGCTACACCTTC
.	.	TRBV5-4	TRBJ1-2	CASSPGGGDGYTF	TGTGCCAGCAGCCCCGGCGGAGGGGATGGCTACACCTTC
.	.	TRBV28	TRBJ2-1	CASSLTSPPEQFF	TGTGCCAGCAGTTTAACTAGCCCCCCTGAGCAGTTCTTC
.	TRBD2	TRBV6-4	TRBJ2-1	CASSATSGPQQFF	TGTGCCAGCAGTGCGACTAGCGGCCCTCAGCAGTTCTTC
few	.	TRBV2	TRBJ2-5	CAGGGGQETQYF	TGTGCCGGAGGGGGAGGACAAGAGACCCAGTACTTC
.	TRBD2	TRBV11-2	TRBJ2-1	CASSSWELAGVEQFF	TGTGCCAGCAGCTCCTGGGAGCTAGCGGGAGTTGAGCAGTTCTTC
.	TRBD2	TRBV27	TRBJ2-1	CASSPRGGTSGYNEQFF	TGTGCCAGCAGTCCGCGCGGCGGGACTAGCGGCTACAATGAGCAGTTCTTC
.	TRBD1	TRBV5-1	TRBJ2-5	CASSVGQSLETQYF	TGCGCCAGCAGCGTGGGACAGTCTCTGGAGACCCAGTACTTC
.	.	TRBV9	TRBJ2-3	CASRAGEEDTQYF	TGTGCCAGCAGGGCAGGGGAGGAAGATACGCAGTATTTT
.	.	TRBV29-1	TRBJ2-1	CSVERQTKQSSYNEQFF	TGCAGCGTTGAGCGGCAGACCAAACAGAGCTCCTACAATGAGCAGTTCTTC
.	TRBD1	TRBV9	TRBJ2-3	CASSVRQGPDTQYF	TGTGCCAGCAGCGTACGACAGGGCCCAGATACGCAGTATTTT
.	.	TRBV28	TRBJ2-6	CASSLYGSGANVLTF	TGTGCCAGCAGTTTATACGGCTCTGGGGCCAACGTCCTGACTTTC
.	.	TRBV2	TRBJ1-5	CASSEANWGNQPQHF	TGTGCCAGCAGTGAAGCGAACTGGGGCAATCAGCCCCAGCATTTT
.	.	TRBV5-1	TRBJ2-7	CASSLLPGDPYEQYF	TGCGCCAGCAGCTTGCTCCCAGGGGACCCTTACGAGCAGTACTTC
few	.	TRBV28	TRBJ1-1	CASSFTTGSRAFF	TGTGCCAGCAGTTTCACGACGGGTTCTAGGGCTTTCTTT
.	.	TRBV5-6	TRBJ1-2	CASSWDAGDYGRYGYTF	TGTGCCAGCAGCTGGGACGCTGGGGACTATGGGAGATATGGCTACACCTTC
.	.	TRBV5-1	TRBJ1-2	CASSLFPGTGTF	TGCGCCAGCAGCTTGTTTCCAGGGACGGGCACCTTC
.	TRBD1	TRBV6-1	TRBJ1-5	CASSGFDREVSNQPQHF	TGTGCCAGCAGTGGTTTTGACAGGGAGGTGAGCAATCAGCCCCAGCATTTT
few	TRBD1	TRBV10-3	TRBJ1-2	CAIRQTGGSNYYGYTF	TGTGCCATCAGACAGACAGGGGGTAGCAATTACTATGGCTACACCTTC
.	TRBD1	TRBV30	TRBJ1-5	CAWSVGGQLVQPQHF	TGTGCCTGGAGTGTGGGGGGACAGCTTGTTCAGCCCCAGCATTTT
.	TRBD1	TRBV19	TRBJ1-1	CASSIGTGGTEAFF	TGTGCCAGTAGTATCGGGACAGGAGGAACTGAAGCTTTCTTT
.	.	TRBV6-5	TRBJ1-3	CASSYRFGDSGNTIYF	TGTGCCAGCAGTTACAGGTTCGGGGACTCTGGAAACACCATATATTTT
.	.	TRBV7-2	TRBJ2-2	CASSSLTLIGELFF	TGTGCCAGCAGCTCGTTGACCCTAATCGGGGAGCTGTTTTTT
.	.	TRBV7-6	TRBJ2-5	CASSFGRQETQYF	TGTGCCAGCAGCTTTGGCAGGCAAGAGACCCAGTACTTC
.	TRBD2	TRBV5-4	TRBJ2-1	CASSLAGGAYNEQFF	TGTGCCAGCAGCTTAGCGGGAGGAGCCTACAATGAGCAGTTCTTC
.	TRBD1	TRBV6-6	TRBJ2-7	CASSKPGQGSHEQYF	TGTGCCAGCAGCAAACCGGGACAGGGCTCCCACGAGCAGTACTTC
.	TRBD1	TRBV27	TRBJ2-3	CASSLFARGPDTQYF	TGTGCCAGCAGTTTATTCGCCAGGGGGCCAGATACGCAGTATTTT
.	.	TRBV6-5	TRBJ1-5	CASSPTWGAEQPQHF	TGTGCCAGCAGTCCTACGTGGGGGGCAGAGCAGCCCCAGCATTTT
.	.	TRBV4-1	TRBJ2-1	CASSLFSENEQFF	TGCGCCAGCAGCCTCTTTAGTGAGAATGAGCAGTTCTTC
.	.	TRBV19	TRBJ1-5	CASSTRQSYNQPQHF	TGTGCCAGTAGTACCCGACAGTCCTACAATCAGCCCCAGCATTTT
.	.	TRBV6-1	TRBJ2-7	CASSALGASYEQYF	TGTGCCAGCAGTGCTTTAGGGGCCTCCTACGAGCAGTACTTC
.	TRBD2	TRBV10-1	TRBJ2-7	CASSETGGFDEQYF	TGCGCCAGCAGTGAAACGGGAGGGTTCGACGAGCAGTACTTC
.	.	TRBV5-1	TRBJ2-3	CASSFSWGTDTQYF	TGCGCCAGCAGCTTCTCGTGGGGCACAGATACGCAGTATTTT
once	.	TRBV11-2	TRBJ1-4	CASSPVATNEKLFF	TGTGCCAGCAGCCCAGTGGCAACTAATGAAAAACTGTTTTTT
large	.	TRBV28	TRBJ1-2	CASSTTAPFYGYTF	TGTGCCAGCAGTACGACAGCGCCCTTCTATGGCTACACCTTC
.	TRBD2	TRBV5-1	TRBJ2-1	CASTILASSYNEQFF	TGCGCCAGCACCATACTAGCGAGCTCCTACAATGAGCAGTTCTTC